This T cell receptor beta chain came from a study of T cell responses to AZD1222 COVID-19 vaccine. Study-level results: Only six people who got AZD1222 tested seropositive at baseline.

Germline-derived CDR1 and CDR2 are LGHNA and YNFKEQ. The V segment lost 7 bases and the J segment 5 bases; nucleotides outside the gene matches: 13. CDR3 length: 16 amino acids. Concerning this clone: What it binds is unknown.

Here immunoSEQ multiplex PCR was the method, and the copy in TCRdb shows in-frame clones only, minus some. The sample gives fewer than 100,000 clones, roughly 85% of which show up once; roughly 12% is in the top ten. The specimen comprised peripheral blood, sampled 28 days after the second AZD1222 dose. The receptor was derived from an adult who received the AZD1222 COVID-19 vaccine. The V and J genes are TRBV4-2 and TRBJ2-3; TRBD1 agrees at 9 bases. CDR3 sequence (DNA): TGTGCCAGCAAACTAACGCCGGGACAGGGCGAAGATACGCAGTATTTT. It is translated as CASKLTPGQGEDTQYF.